This T cell receptor beta chain was obtained from a study of CD8 T cells in ankylosing spondylitis. J gave up 5 bases and V 4 bases, and 5 bases lay outside the gene matches. The CDR3 contains 14 residues. CDR1 is LGHDT and CDR2 is YNNKEL in the germline V gene (reference sequence). TCRdb called the 5' RACE reads again in MiXCR, with one record for every CDR3 protein. The sample shows 220,000 or so distinct CDR3 sequences, about 10% of them seen only once. Study results and caveats: Relatively scarce in peripheral blood, disease-linked clones were CD8+. In ankylosing spondylitis blood, a motif of roughly 8 highly homologous TCR beta variants appeared characteristic. Clones linked to disease were reported to show significant enrichment in matched ankylosing spondylitis synovial fluid.

Note on this clonotype: Its antigen is undetermined. This may be a read error: a much more frequent sequence differs by one nucleotide.

The sequenced sample consisted of blood, either unsorted or a sorted T cell fraction (not recorded which). This TCR was recovered from a male donor with ankylosing spondylitis or in good health (not recorded which). This chain uses TRBV3-1 with TRBJ2-7; 10 nucleotides align to TRBD2. Written as DNA, the CDR3 is TGTGCCAGCAGCCGTGGACTAGCGGTCCACGAGCAGTACTTC. It yields the protein CASSRGLAVHEQYF.